This TCR beta chain appears in the sequencing data of a study of response to subunit inactivated influenza vaccine. Study-level findings and limits: Each seasonal influenza vaccination, the authors suggested, recruits few new T cells.

V was pared by 0 bases and J by 2 bases, with 9 bases of the junction left unmatched. The germline V gene has CDR1 SGHRS and CDR2 YFSETQ. The CDR3 has 18 amino acids. In the case of this clonotype: Its antigen is not known.

TCRdb re-derived calls from the RT-PCR reads in MiXCR, one entry per CDR3 protein. The sample holds hundreds of thousands of distinct CDR3 sequences, 12% seen once. The chain has TRBV5-1 and TRBJ1-3; TRBD1 agrees at 9 bases. Sequencing was performed on PBMCs from blood, taken on the day of vaccination. The sequence came from a man aged 45 to 65 who received an inactivated influenza vaccine. The CDR3 is CASSLAPPGQGTGNTIYF. The CDR3 DNA reads TGCGCCAGCAGCTTGGCCCCACCGGGACAGGGAACTGGAAACACCATATATTTT.